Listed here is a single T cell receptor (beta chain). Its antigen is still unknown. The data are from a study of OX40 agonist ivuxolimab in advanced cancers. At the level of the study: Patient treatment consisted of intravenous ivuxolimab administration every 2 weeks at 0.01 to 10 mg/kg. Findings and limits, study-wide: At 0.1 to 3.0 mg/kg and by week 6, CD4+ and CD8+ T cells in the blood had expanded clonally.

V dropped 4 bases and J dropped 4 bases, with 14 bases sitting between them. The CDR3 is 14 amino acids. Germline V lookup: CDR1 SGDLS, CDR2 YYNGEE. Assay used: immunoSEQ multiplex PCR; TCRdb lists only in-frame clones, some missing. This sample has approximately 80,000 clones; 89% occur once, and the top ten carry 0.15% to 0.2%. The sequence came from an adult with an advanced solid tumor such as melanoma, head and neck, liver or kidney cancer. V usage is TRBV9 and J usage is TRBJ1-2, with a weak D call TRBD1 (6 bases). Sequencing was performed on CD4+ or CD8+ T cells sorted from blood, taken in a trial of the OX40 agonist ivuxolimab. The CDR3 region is CASSQGGDSYGYTF. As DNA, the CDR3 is TGTGCCAGCAGCCAAGGGGGTGATAGCTATGGCTACACCTTC.